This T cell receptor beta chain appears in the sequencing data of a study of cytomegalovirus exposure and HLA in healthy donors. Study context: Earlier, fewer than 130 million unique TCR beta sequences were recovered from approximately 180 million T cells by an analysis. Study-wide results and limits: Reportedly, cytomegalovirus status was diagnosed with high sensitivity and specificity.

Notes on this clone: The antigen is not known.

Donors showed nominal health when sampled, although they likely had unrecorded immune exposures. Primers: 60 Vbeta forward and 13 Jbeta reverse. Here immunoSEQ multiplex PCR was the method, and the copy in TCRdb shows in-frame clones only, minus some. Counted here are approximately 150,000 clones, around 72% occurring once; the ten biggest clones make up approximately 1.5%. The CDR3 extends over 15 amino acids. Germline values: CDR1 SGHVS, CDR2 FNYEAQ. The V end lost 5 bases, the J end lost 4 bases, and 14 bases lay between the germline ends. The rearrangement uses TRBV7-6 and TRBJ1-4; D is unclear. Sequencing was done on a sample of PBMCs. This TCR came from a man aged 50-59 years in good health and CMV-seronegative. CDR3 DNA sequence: TGTGCCAGCAGCCCCCTTGGCGGACTTAATGAAAAACTGTTTTTT. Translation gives CASSPLGGLNEKLFF.